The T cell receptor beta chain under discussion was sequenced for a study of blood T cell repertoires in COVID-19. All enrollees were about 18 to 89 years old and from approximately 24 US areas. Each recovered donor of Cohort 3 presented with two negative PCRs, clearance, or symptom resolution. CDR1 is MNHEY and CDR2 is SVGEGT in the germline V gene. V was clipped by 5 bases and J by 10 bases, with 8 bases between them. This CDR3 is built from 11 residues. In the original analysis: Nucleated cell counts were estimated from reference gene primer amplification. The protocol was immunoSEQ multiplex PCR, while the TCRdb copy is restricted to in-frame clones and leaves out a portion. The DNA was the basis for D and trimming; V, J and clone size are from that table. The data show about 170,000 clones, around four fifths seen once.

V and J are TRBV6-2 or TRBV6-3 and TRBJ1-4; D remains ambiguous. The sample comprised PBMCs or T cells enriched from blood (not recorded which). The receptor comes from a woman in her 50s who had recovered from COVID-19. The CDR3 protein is CASSGRGKLFF. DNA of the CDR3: TGTGCCAGCAGTGGCCGTGGAAAACTGTTTTTT.